The rows below give T cell receptor beta chains drawn from one sample of a study of T cells in Graves' hyperthyroidism and ophthalmopathy. TCRdb processed the multiplex PCR reads anew with MiXCR; each CDR3 protein has one entry. Found here are fewer than 300,000 distinct CDR3 sequences, 25% of them singletons; the top ten hold around 28%. Sequencing input: blood. These receptors were collected from a man in his forties with Graves' hyperthyroidism that later progressed to Graves' ophthalmopathy. The CDR3 runs from the conserved cysteine through the conserved F or W. D genes are given only for firm matches. Some rows mark clone size as missing; the rest say once, few, many or name a class of expanded clone.

CDR3 protein: CASSPNPDRYNQPQHF
CDR3 DNA: TGTGCCAGCAGCCCCAATCCTGACAGGTACAATCAGCCCCAGCATTTT
V gene: TRBV12-3/TRBV12-4
CDR3 length: 16
D gene: -
clone size: -
J gene: TRBJ1-5

CDR3 protein: CASSSRNRGQPQHF
CDR3 DNA: TGTGCCAGCAGTTCAAGGAACAGGGGTCAGCCCCAGCATTTT
V gene: TRBV27
CDR3 length: 14
D gene: TRBD1
clone size: -
J gene: TRBJ1-5

CDR3 protein: CASSLGTHESQYF
CDR3 DNA: TGTGCCAGCAGCTTAGGGACTCATGAGTCCCAGTACTTC
V gene: TRBV11-2
CDR3 length: 13
D gene: -
clone size: -
J gene: TRBJ2-5

CDR3 protein: CASSSLGPHYEQYF
CDR3 DNA: TGTGCCAGCAGTTCCCTCGGACCGCATTACGAGCAGTACTTC
V gene: TRBV12-3/TRBV12-4
CDR3 length: 14
D gene: -
clone size: -
J gene: TRBJ2-7

CDR3 protein: CASSLGGQGAETQYF
CDR3 DNA: TGTGCCAGCAGCTTAGGCGGACAGGGGGCAGAGACCCAGTACTTC
V gene: TRBV7-2
CDR3 length: 15
D gene: TRBD1
clone size: -
J gene: TRBJ2-5

CDR3 protein: CASRSWDLRDFF
CDR3 DNA: TGTGCCAGCAGGAGTTGGGATTTACGGGATTTCTTT
V gene: TRBV28
CDR3 length: 12
D gene: -
clone size: many
J gene: TRBJ1-1

CDR3 protein: CASSQGLAATYEQYF
CDR3 DNA: TGTGCCAGCAGCCAGGGACTAGCGGCAACCTACGAGCAGTACTTC
V gene: TRBV27
CDR3 length: 15
D gene: TRBD2
clone size: -
J gene: TRBJ2-7

CDR3 protein: CASFEGIGYGYTF
CDR3 DNA: TGTGCCAGCTTCGAGGGGATTGGCTATGGCTACACCTTC
V gene: TRBV6-1
CDR3 length: 13
D gene: -
clone size: few
J gene: TRBJ1-2

CDR3 protein: CASSPRQGNMNTEAFF
CDR3 DNA: TGTGCCAGCTCACCCCGACAGGGAAACATGAACACTGAAGCTTTCTTT
V gene: TRBV18
CDR3 length: 16
D gene: TRBD1
clone size: many
J gene: TRBJ1-1

CDR3 protein: CASSSTGTTYEQYF
CDR3 DNA: TGTGCCAGCAGCAGTACAGGGACGACCTACGAGCAGTACTTC
V gene: TRBV6-1
CDR3 length: 14
D gene: -
clone size: -
J gene: TRBJ2-7

CDR3 protein: CASTPAGTGGTGELFF
CDR3 DNA: TGTGCCAGCACCCCGGCCGGGACAGGGGGCACCGGGGAGCTGTTTTTT
V gene: TRBV2
CDR3 length: 16
D gene: TRBD1
clone size: many
J gene: TRBJ2-2

CDR3 protein: CASSLDRQAGGYTF
CDR3 DNA: TGTGCCAGCAGCTTAGATCGACAGGCCGGGGGCTACACCTTC
V gene: TRBV11-2
CDR3 length: 14
D gene: -
clone size: once
J gene: TRBJ1-2

CDR3 protein: CASSLGQVSNQPQHF
CDR3 DNA: TGTGCCAGCAGCTTAGGACAGGTGAGCAATCAGCCCCAGCATTTT
V gene: TRBV13
CDR3 length: 15
D gene: -
clone size: many
J gene: TRBJ1-5

CDR3 protein: CASSLTTGTYGYTF
CDR3 DNA: TGTGCCAGCAGCCTCACTACAGGGACCTATGGCTACACCTTC
V gene: TRBV28
CDR3 length: 14
D gene: -
clone size: many
J gene: TRBJ1-2

CDR3 protein: CSARGFAGPALDYTF
CDR3 DNA: TGCAGTGCTAGAGGGTTCGCAGGACCTGCCTTGGACTACACCTTC
V gene: TRBV20-1
CDR3 length: 15
D gene: -
clone size: -
J gene: TRBJ1-2

CDR3 protein: CSVRTAGNTIYF
CDR3 DNA: TGCAGTGTCCGGACAGCTGGAAACACCATATATTTT
V gene: TRBV20-1
CDR3 length: 12
D gene: -
clone size: many
J gene: TRBJ1-3

CDR3 protein: CSAPGSNSGNTIYF
CDR3 DNA: TGCAGTGCTCCCGGGTCAAACTCTGGAAACACCATATATTTT
V gene: TRBV20-1
CDR3 length: 14
D gene: -
clone size: many
J gene: TRBJ1-3

CDR3 protein: CATSELPRQGTYSNQPQHF
CDR3 DNA: TGTGCCACCAGTGAACTGCCACGTCAGGGGACTTATAGCAATCAGCCCCAGCATTTT
V gene: TRBV24-1
CDR3 length: 19
D gene: -
clone size: many
J gene: TRBJ1-5

CDR3 protein: CASSQDRNTGELFF
CDR3 DNA: TGTGCCAGCAGCCAGGATAGGAACACCGGGGAGCTGTTTTTT
V gene: TRBV7-3
CDR3 length: 14
D gene: -
clone size: -
J gene: TRBJ2-2

CDR3 protein: CSAKETGAAFF
CDR3 DNA: TGCAGTGCTAAGGAGACAGGAGCCGCTTTCTTT
V gene: TRBV20-1
CDR3 length: 11
D gene: -
clone size: -
J gene: TRBJ1-1

CDR3 protein: CASTIAASRGELFF
CDR3 DNA: TGTGCCAGCACGATTGCGGCTTCAAGAGGGGAGCTGTTTTTT
V gene: TRBV6-1
CDR3 length: 14
D gene: -
clone size: -
J gene: TRBJ2-2

CDR3 protein: CASSRDLGQGSSNQPQHF
CDR3 DNA: TGTGCCAGCAGTCGGGACCTAGGACAGGGAAGTAGCAATCAGCCCCAGCATTTT
V gene: TRBV2
CDR3 length: 18
D gene: TRBD1
clone size: many
J gene: TRBJ1-5

CDR3 protein: CASSVEGDPTASMNTEAFF
CDR3 DNA: TGTGCCAGCAGCGTAGAGGGGGACCCGACCGCGAGCATGAACACTGAAGCTTTCTTT
V gene: TRBV9
CDR3 length: 19
D gene: -
clone size: many
J gene: TRBJ1-1

CDR3 protein: CASKTGTSGANVLTF
CDR3 DNA: TGTGCCAGCAAAACAGGGACCTCTGGGGCCAACGTCCTGACTTTC
V gene: TRBV6-2/TRBV6-3
CDR3 length: 15
D gene: -
clone size: few
J gene: TRBJ2-6

CDR3 protein: CSALRLASGLREQYF
CDR3 DNA: TGCAGTGCTCTGAGACTAGCCTCTGGACTACGGGAGCAGTACTTC
V gene: TRBV20-1
CDR3 length: 15
D gene: TRBD2
clone size: -
J gene: TRBJ2-7